The 32 T cell receptor delta chains below all came from one sample that was sequenced in a study of γδ T cells in repeated Plasmodium falciparum infection. Vgamma9/Vdelta2+ and Vdelta2-negative gammadelta T cells were flow-sorted from PBMC for bulk sequencing. TCRdb re-called the multiplex PCR reads using CATT. This table holds around 86,000 delta-chain clones, roughly 1.4% found once. The sample consisted of gamma-delta T cells from blood. The origin of the receptors is a pool of human donors (malaria-infected and uninfected, not separated).

This clone was picked up a small number of times. This likely stems from a read error, as it lies one base from a far larger clone. The limits of the CDR3 on the DNA are not certain, so only TCRdb's listed CDR3 is given. Here the V gene is TRDV2, but the J gene went uncalled; the listed D gene, TRDD3, was not tested against the DNA. Looked up from germline, CDR1 is GEAIGNYY and CDR2 is EKD. The CDR3 adds up to 19 amino acids, both ends counted. The CDR3 is CACDTVGLGAHSYTDKLIF.

This clone was seen more than once but under ten times. The protein held in TCRdb is that of a much larger clone and does not match this DNA's translation at residue 16, likely because of a read error; the protein shown is translated from the DNA. The chain recombines TRDV2 with TRDJ3, with 11 bases identical to TRDD3. TCRdb lists no J gene, so it was determined here by aligning the DNA to germline. Germline CDR1 is GEAIGNYY and CDR2 is EKD. This CDR3 contains 19 residues. CDR3 region: CACDPRTGGYSWDTRRMFF. CDR3 bases: TGTGCCTGTGACCCACGTACTGGGGGATATTCCTGGGACACCCGACGGATGTTTTTC.

This clone was seen many times. Additional DNA sequences in this sample encode the identical CDR3. The rearrangement links TRDV1 to TRDJ1; D unresolved. The CDR3 runs 18 residues. Trimming stripped 1 base from V and 0 bases from J, with 18 bases between. CDR1 and CDR2 (germline): TSWWSYY, QGS. DNA for the CDR3: TGTGCTCTTGGGGAACGGCTTTCCCAGAAAACGTACACCGATAAACTCATCTTT. It translates to CALGERLSQKTYTDKLIF.

Points on this clone: The protein held in TCRdb is that of a much larger clone and does not match this DNA's translation at residue 16, likely because of a read error; the protein shown is translated from the DNA. The chain uses TRDV1 and TRDJ1; TRDD3 agrees at 10 bases. TCRdb gives no J gene; it was assigned here by matching the DNA to germline. The length of the CDR3 is 20 residues. Per germline, CDR1 TSWWSYY and CDR2 QGS. V lost 5 bases, J lost 7 bases, and 25 bases stayed unmatched. The CDR3 loop is CALGTSTSWGIHPLPSKLIF. The DNA for the CDR3 is TGTGCTCTTGGGACTTCTACGTCTTGGGGGATACACCCCCTACCAAGTAAACTCATCTTT.

With regard to this clone: This DNA's translation differs at residue 18 from TCRdb's protein, which comes from a much larger clone; a read error is likely, and the protein shown is translated from the DNA. The chain couples TRDV2 to TRDJ3; 12 nucleotides agree with TRDD3. In the absence of a J gene in TCRdb, the DNA was matched to germline to assign it here. Germline CDR1 reads GEAIGNYY; CDR2 reads EKD. CDR3 length: 21 residues. The CDR3 DNA reads TGTGCCTGTGACACCGGTGGCACTGGGGGATACAGGCCCTGGGACACCCGACGGATGTTTTTC. This gives the protein CACDTGGTGGYRPWDTRRMFF.

For this clone: TCRdb has a much larger clone's protein, which differs at residue 3 from the translation of this DNA, likely because of a read error; what is shown is the protein translated from the DNA. The chain couples TRDV1 to TRDJ1, with TRDD2 matching 9 bases. Germline matching of the DNA provided the J gene here, since TCRdb leaves it blank. Germline V lookup: CDR1 TSWWSYY, CDR2 QGS. This CDR3 contains 21 residues. As DNA, the CDR3 is TGTGCTCCTGGGGAAAAGGCCTTCCTACACCTAGTACTCCTTCACACCGATAAACTCATCTTT. Its protein is CAPGEKAFLHLVLLHTDKLIF.

This clone occurred a few times. The protein in TCRdb stems from a much larger clone and differs at residue 9 from this DNA's translation, likely a read error; here the protein is translated from the DNA. This chain joins TRDV2 and TRDJ1; TRDD3 aligns across 8 bases. The J gene was not available in TCRdb and was assigned here by matching the DNA to germline segments. The CDR3 totals 15 residues. Germline V CDR1 and CDR2: GEAIGNYY, EKD. The V segment lost 3 bases and the J segment 9 bases; nucleotides outside the gene matches: 14. CDR3 sequence: CACDALLGGNRELIF. The CDR3 DNA reads as TGTGCCTGTGACGCCCTACTGGGGGGCAACAGGGAACTCATCTTT.

The chain links TRDV1 to TRDJ1; TRDD3 matches at 8 bases. TCRdb records no J gene; here it was assigned by comparing the DNA to germline. Looked up from germline, CDR1 is TSWWSYY and CDR2 is QGS. This CDR3 is 18 amino acids long. V gave up 2 bases and J gave up 0 bases; unmatched junction bases: 11. Here the CDR3 DNA reads TGTGCTCTTGGGGAATCGCAGGGGATACTCCAGTACACCGATAAACTCATCTTT. This gives the protein CALGESQGILQYTDKLIF.

A note on this clone: The amino acid sequence in TCRdb belongs to a much larger clone and departs from this DNA's translation at residue 9, likely a sequencing read error; the sequence shown is translated from the DNA. The V call is TRDV1, the J call TRDJ1; D is perhaps TRDD3 (5 bases). The germline V gene encodes CDR1 TSWWSYY and CDR2 QGS. V was pared by 1 base and J by 3 bases, with 33 bases between. This CDR3 is 22 amino acids long. The CDR3 DNA is TGTGCTCTTGGGGAACCCCCGGACTTCACGGGGACTAGGCCGATTTTGGCCGATAAACTCATCTTT. Translated: CALGEPPDFTGTRPILADKLIF.

As to this clone: One base separates it from a far larger clone, so it is likely a read error. Within the sample, other DNA sequences also encode this same CDR3. The chain links TRDV2 to TRDJ1; no clear D gene. The J gene is absent in TCRdb and was assigned here via DNA matching to germline. Germline CDR1 and CDR2: GEAIGNYY and EKD. This CDR3 is built from 15 residues. Trimming pared 0 bases from V and 2 bases from J, leaving 12 bases between. CDR3 region: CACDTVGTSTDKLIF. The CDR3 nucleotides read TGTGCCTGTGACACCGTTGGGACGAGTACCGATAAACTCATCTTT.

There are many counts of this clone. A far larger clone is one nucleotide away, so this likely arose from a read error. The same CDR3 also results from other DNA sequences found in this sample. The rearrangement joins TRDV2 to TRDJ1; no definite D call. No J gene is reported in TCRdb; it was inferred here by comparing the DNA with germline. CDR3 length: 17 amino acids. In germline, CDR1 is GEAIGNYY, CDR2 EKD. The V end lost 1 base, the J end lost 0 bases, and 17 bases lay between the germline ends. CDR3 sequence (DNA): TGTGCCTGTGACACTGTCGATAAAGGTACACACACCGATAAACTCATCTTT. Translated, it gives CACDTVDKGTHTDKLIF.

Points on this clone: The TCRdb record carries a much larger clone's protein, which differs from this DNA's translation at residue 19; a read error is the likely cause, and the protein listed here is the DNA translation. The rearrangement uses TRDV1 and TRDJ1; TRDD3 aligns across 9 bases. The J gene was missing in TCRdb and was found by matching the end of the DNA to germline. CDR3 length: 22 amino acids. Germline V gene data show CDR1 as TSWWSYY and CDR2 as QGS. The CDR3 loop reads CALGDGILLPQYWGTLPDRLIF. The CDR3, as DNA: TGTGCTCTTGGGGATGGAATCCTTCTGCCGCAGTACTGGGGGACACTACCCGATAGACTCATCTTT.

A note on this clone: With only one base between it and a far larger clone, this is likely a read error. V usage is TRDV2 and J usage is TRDJ1, with 10 bases aligning to TRDD3. TCRdb supplies no J gene; here it was assigned by aligning the nucleotide sequence to germline. Germline V gene lookup returns CDR1 GEAIGNYY and CDR2 EKD. The CDR3 has 18 residues. The CDR3 loop is CACDPLGGYADYTDKLIF. For the CDR3, the DNA is TGCGCCTGTGACCCACTAGGGGGATACGCTGATTACACCGATAAACTCATCTTT.

This clone came up a few times. TCRdb's entry gives the protein of a much larger clone, which mismatches this DNA's translation at residue 3, likely from a read error; the protein reported here is translated from the DNA. The J gene is TRDJ2, the V gene TRDV1; TRDD3 is a possible D gene (6 bases). The J gene, left out of TCRdb, was set here by checking the DNA against germline. Per germline, CDR1 TSWWSYY and CDR2 QGS. The CDR3 runs 16 residues. Written as DNA, the CDR3 is TGTGCTCCTGGGGAACCTCGGTGGGGGGTCTCAGCACAACTCTTCTTT. Translation: CAPGEPRWGVSAQLFF.

In regard to this clone: The TCRdb protein, from a much larger clone, departs from this DNA's translation at residue 15, likely by read error; the protein shown derives from the DNA. The chain has TRDV1 and TRDJ1; 12 bases align to TRDD3. TCRdb offers no J gene call, so here the DNA was matched to germline to obtain one. The CDR3 has 22 amino acids. The germline gives CDR1 TSWWSYY, CDR2 QGS. Germline trimming cut 4 bases from V and 0 bases from J; bases unmatched to any gene: 21. CDR3 in DNA: TGTGCTCTTGGGGGAAGAGCACCCCCTAACTGGGGGATACTCATCAACACCGATAAACTCATCTTT. Its translation: CALGGRAPPNWGILINTDKLIF.

This clone was seen ten or more times. Possible read error: a much larger clone is one base away. The sample holds other DNA sequences that translate to the same CDR3. This sequence joins TRDV1 and TRDJ1; 10 bases match TRDD3. CDR3 length: 20 amino acids. Germline V gives CDR1 TSWWSYY, CDR2 QGS. Written as DNA, the CDR3 is TGTGCCCTTGGGGAAAGGGGGGATACGAATAACTGGGGGAGAACCGATAAACTCATCTTT. This gives the protein CALGERGDTNNWGRTDKLIF.

This clone was detected only a few times. The J gene is TRDJ1, the V gene TRDV1; 8 nucleotides agree with TRDD3. This CDR3 has 19 residues. CDR1 and CDR2 from the germline V gene are TSWWSYY and QGS. The trim removed 4 bases at V and 0 bases at J, leaving 16 bases unmatched. CDR3 DNA sequence: TGTGCTCTTGGGGTAAACTTTCCCCATACTGGGGGTTACACCGATAAACTCATCTTT. Translation: CALGVNFPHTGGYTDKLIF.

This clone was found many times. The chain links TRDV1 to TRDJ1, with TRDD3 matching over 12 bases. Germline CDR1 reads TSWWSYY; CDR2 reads QGS. V trimming: 2 bases; J trimming: 11 bases; junction bases outside the gene matches: 21. The CDR3 has 19 amino acids. DNA for the CDR3: TGTGCTCTTGGGGAAAAATTAGTCCTCTGGGGGATACGTTTAGAGGGGCTCATCTTT. Translation gives CALGEKLVLWGIRLEGLIF.

For this clone: TCRdb attributes to this sequence the protein of a much larger clone, which differs from the DNA translation at residue 3; a read error is likely, and the protein displayed is translated from the DNA. V and J are TRDV1 and TRDJ1; 11 nucleotides agree with TRDD3. Germline matching of the DNA provided the J gene here, since TCRdb leaves it blank. The CDR3 covers 19 residues. CDR1 is TSWWSYY and CDR2 is QGS in the germline V gene. The DNA of the CDR3 is TGTGCTCCTGGGAACCGAGACTGGGGGATATGGATTTACACCGATAAACTCATCTTT. As protein: CAPGNRDWGIWIYTDKLIF.

This clone was detected a few times. TCRdb's listed protein matches a much larger clone and diverges from this DNA's translation at residue 11, likely through a read error; the protein shown comes from the DNA. This chain connects TRDV1 to TRDJ1; possible D gene TRDD2, 6 bases. This CDR3 has 22 residues. V was shortened by 2 bases and J by 0 bases, with 31 bases between the two germline ends. Germline V gene data show CDR1 as TSWWSYY and CDR2 as QGS. As DNA, the CDR3 is TGTGCTCTTGGGGAATCTAAAAATGAGGGGACGCCACTCCTACCTTACACCGATAAACTCATCTTT. This gives the protein CALGESKNEGTPLLPYTDKLIF.

Comments on this clone: This DNA translates differently at residue 5 from the TCRdb protein, which is that of a much larger clone; a read error is likely, and the protein shown is the DNA's own translation. The chain employs TRDV1 and TRDJ1, with 8 bases matching TRDD3. The J gene is absent in TCRdb and was assigned here via DNA matching to germline. This CDR3 has 16 residues. J lost 2 bases, V lost 4 bases, and 9 bases had no gene match. Germline CDR1 is TSWWSYY and CDR2 is QGS. The CDR3, as DNA: TGTGCTCTTGGGGGACTGAGGGATACGGGTACCGATAAACTCATCTTT. Translation: CALGGLRDTGTDKLIF.

This clone has a count of ten or more. The chain is built from TRDV1 and TRDJ1, with 7 bases that match TRDD3. The ends lost 3 bases at V and 3 bases at J; junction bases unmatched: 13. This CDR3 contains 17 residues. CDR1 is TSWWSYY, CDR2 QGS, per germline. The CDR3 spells CALGDPWGDWDPDKLIF. The CDR3 region has the DNA TGTGCTCTTGGGGACCCCTGGGGGGATTGGGACCCCGATAAACTCATCTTT.

About this clone: The protein in TCRdb stems from a much larger clone and differs at residue 3 from this DNA's translation, likely a read error; here the protein is translated from the DNA. The chain has TRDV2 and TRDJ1; 9 positions agree with TRDD3. This CDR3 contains 16 residues. The germline gives CDR1 GEAIGNYY, CDR2 EKD. CDR3 nucleotide sequence: TGTGCCTTTGACAAACTGGGGGAGCAATACACCGATAAACTCATCTTT. The encoded protein is CAFDKLGEQYTDKLIF.

This clone was picked up a small number of times. TCRdb's listed protein matches a much larger clone and diverges from this DNA's translation at residue 7, likely through a read error; the protein shown comes from the DNA. The CDR3 DNA reads TGTGCCTGTGACAACCTAGAGTCCTACAGGGGGGATACCCCGACCGATAAACTCATCTTT. Amino acids: CACDNLESYRGDTPTDKLIF. This chain joins TRDV2 and TRDJ1, with 9 bases matching TRDD3. The J gene, not given by TCRdb, was assigned here from a germline match of the nucleotide sequence. This CDR3 has 20 amino acids. Germline-derived CDR1 and CDR2 are GEAIGNYY and EKD. The ends lost 2 bases at V and 2 bases at J; junction bases unmatched: 20.

As concerns this clone: The protein held in TCRdb is that of a much larger clone and does not match this DNA's translation at residue 12, likely because of a read error; the protein shown is translated from the DNA. The chain has TRDV1 and TRDJ2; 11 bases match TRDD3. This CDR3 has 19 amino acids. Germline V CDR1 and CDR2: TSWWSYY, QGS. V dropped 4 bases and J dropped 4; count of bases not matched to a gene: 14. CDR3 residues: CALGGSPLGDISRTAQLFF. The CDR3, as DNA: TGTGCTCTTGGGGGAAGTCCACTGGGGGATATCTCTCGGACAGCACAACTCTTCTTT.

The table lists this clone with a few counts. TCRdb's protein and the translated DNA diverge at residue 8; the protein reported here is the translation of the DNA. This chain links TRDV1 with TRDJ2, with 10 nucleotides matching TRDD3. The J gene, not given by TCRdb, was assigned here from a germline match of the nucleotide sequence. CDR1 and CDR2 from the germline V gene are TSWWSYY and QGS. J gave up 8 bases and V 2 bases, and 29 bases lay outside the gene matches. The CDR3 covers 23 residues. The chain's CDR3 is CALGEYGALYFGGYRGDRAQLFF. The CDR3 DNA is TGTGCTCTTGGGGAATATGGAGCGTTGTATTTTGGGGGATACAGGGGGGACAGGGCACAACTCTTCTTT.

The table lists this clone with a few counts. TCRdb lists the protein of a much larger clone for this DNA, which differs at residue 15, so this is likely a read error; the protein given here is translated from the DNA itself. The V and J genes are TRDV2 and TRDJ1; TRDD2 might be the D (9 bases). TCRdb supplies no J gene; here it was assigned by aligning the nucleotide sequence to germline. The V end lost 0 bases, the J end lost 2 bases, and 33 bases lay between the germline ends. Germline CDR1 reads GEAIGNYY; CDR2 reads EKD. This CDR3 region has 22 residues. The CDR3 region has the DNA TGTGCCTGTGACACCTCCTTCCTTCCTACCTCGCGCTGGGGGACAAGGACCGATAAACTCATCTTT. It encodes CACDTSFLPTSRWGTRTDKLIF.

Worth noting for this clone: The translation of this DNA and the TCRdb protein of a much larger clone differ at residue 11, probably owing to a read error; the protein shown here is translated from the DNA. The chain couples TRDV1 to TRDJ1; possible D gene TRDD2, 6 bases. The CDR3 length is 16 residues. Germline loops: CDR1 TSWWSYY, CDR2 QGS. Trimming stripped 1 base from V and 10 bases from J, with 22 bases between. The CDR3 protein is CALGERAPTVVFGLIF. The CDR3 nucleotides read TGTGCTCTTGGGGAACGGGCTCCTACGGTTGTCTTCGGACTCATCTTT.

This clone was seen a handful of times. This DNA translates differently at residue 7 from the TCRdb protein, which is that of a much larger clone; a read error is likely, and the protein shown is the DNA's own translation. V is TRDV1 and J is TRDJ1; TRDD3 agrees at 12 bases. V dropped 1 base and J dropped 4; count of bases not matched to a gene: 10. The germline CDR1 and CDR2 sequences are TSWWSYY and QGS. This CDR3 region has 18 residues. For the CDR3, the DNA is TGTGCTCTTGGGGAACCGTGCTGGGGGATACGCCGGGGCGATAAACTCATCTTT. Amino acids: CALGEPCWGIRRGDKLIF.

A word on this clone: TCRdb records a much larger clone's protein for this DNA, with a difference at residue 7 that likely arises from a read error; the protein given is the translation of the DNA. CDR3 loop: CACDRQVGKQTAQLFF. As DNA, the CDR3 is TGTGCCTGTGACCGACAAGTGGGGAAACAGACAGCACAACTCTTCTTT. The chain combines TRDV2 with TRDJ2; a possible D gene is TRDD3 (5 bases). The J gene, left out of TCRdb, was set here by checking the DNA against germline. CDR1 and CDR2 (germline): GEAIGNYY, EKD. Trimming shortened V by 3 bases and J by 4 bases, and 17 bases separated the two germline ends. This CDR3 has 16 residues.

This clone was recorded at least ten times. The protein that TCRdb holds for this DNA derives from a much larger clone and differs from the translated DNA at residue 4, which likely indicates a read error; the protein shown here is translated from the DNA. The rearrangement uses TRDV1 and TRDJ1; TRDD3 aligns across 9 bases. The CDR3 extends over 20 amino acids. J lost 0 bases, V lost 7 bases, and 21 bases had no gene match. Germline CDR1 reads TSWWSYY; CDR2 reads QGS. The CDR3 DNA reads as TGTGCTCTTGTGGAGGCTAGGAGGCTGGGGGATCCTTGGTACACCGATAAACTCATCTTT. Translation gives CALVEARRLGDPWYTDKLIF.

Comments on this clone: Being one base from a much bigger clone, this may be a read error. This sample includes further DNA sequences coding for the same CDR3. The gene calls are TRDV1 and TRDJ1; TRDD3 agrees at 7 bases. This CDR3 is 22 amino acids long. V was pared by 3 bases and J by 0 bases, with 25 bases of the junction left unmatched. The V gene's germline CDR1 is TSWWSYY and CDR2 QGS. CDR3 loop: CALGDPRLLSGGSSMYTDKLIF. The CDR3 DNA sequence: TGTGCTCTTGGGGATCCAAGGTTGCTCTCCGGGGGATCTTCAATGTACACCGATAAACTCATCTTT.